The following is a TCR beta chain sequence with its context. The sample is drawn from a study of blood T cells in healthy people across ages. Primers used in a second PCR of about 7 to 12 cycles were a sample-barcoded 5' primer and a J-beta primer mix. TCRdb redid the calling of the 5' RACE reads with MiXCR, one entry per CDR3 protein. This table has hundreds of thousands of distinct CDR3 sequences, approximately 59% appearing once. Sequencing used blood. This clonotype originated in a man aged 60-69 years in good health.

CDR3 sequence (DNA): TGTGCCACCAGTGATTCCCGGGGCAACCAAGAGACCCAGTACTTC. This sequence encodes CATSDSRGNQETQYF. This chain links TRBV24-1 with TRBJ2-5; perhaps D is TRBD1 or TRBD2 (5 bases each). The germline V gene encodes CDR1 KGHDR and CDR2 SFDVKD. Trimming pared 2 bases from V and 0 bases from J, leaving 9 bases between. This CDR3 comprises 15 residues.